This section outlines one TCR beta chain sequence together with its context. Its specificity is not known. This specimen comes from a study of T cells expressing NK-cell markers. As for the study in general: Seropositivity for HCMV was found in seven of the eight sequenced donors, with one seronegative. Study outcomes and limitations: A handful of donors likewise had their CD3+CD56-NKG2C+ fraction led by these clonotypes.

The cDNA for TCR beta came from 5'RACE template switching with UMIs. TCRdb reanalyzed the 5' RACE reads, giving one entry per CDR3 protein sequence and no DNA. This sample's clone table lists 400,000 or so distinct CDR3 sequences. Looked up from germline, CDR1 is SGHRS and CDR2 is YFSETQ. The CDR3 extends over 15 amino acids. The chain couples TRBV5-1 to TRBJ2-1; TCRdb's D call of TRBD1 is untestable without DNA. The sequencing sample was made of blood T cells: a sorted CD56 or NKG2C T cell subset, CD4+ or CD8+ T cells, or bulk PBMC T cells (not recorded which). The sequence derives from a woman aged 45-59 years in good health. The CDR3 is CASSFRAGEGNEQFF.